These T cell receptor beta chains were read from a single sample in a study of T-cell memory formation after mild COVID-19. TCRdb redid the calling of the 5' RACE reads with MiXCR, one entry per CDR3 protein. The sample includes a few hundred thousand distinct CDR3 sequences, 25% to 30% of them seen just once. The specimen was PBMCs or a T cell subset sorted from them (not recorded which). The receptors here all came from an adult woman who had mild COVID-19 (a few samples of this study predate the infection). Cell type and time point are not known. The CDR3 runs from the conserved cysteine through the conserved F or W. D genes are given only for firm matches. Not every row has a clone size; where given, it reads once, few, many or a size class.

v_call: TRBV6-4; d_call: TRBD1; j_call: TRBJ2-1; cdr3_length: 15; clone_size: -; cdr3_aa: CASSPRDRGRNEQFF; cdr3_nt: TGTGCCAGCAGCCCCCGGGACAGGGGAAGGAATGAGCAGTTCTTC
v_call: TRBV12-3/TRBV12-4; d_call: -; j_call: TRBJ1-2; cdr3_length: 13; clone_size: -; cdr3_aa: CASSGQGWYGYTF; cdr3_nt: TGTGCCAGCAGTGGTCAGGGGTGGTATGGCTACACCTTC
v_call: TRBV20-1; d_call: -; j_call: TRBJ2-3; cdr3_length: 13; clone_size: -; cdr3_aa: CSARAGTEDTQYF; cdr3_nt: TGCAGTGCTAGAGCCGGGACTGAGGATACGCAGTATTTT
v_call: TRBV11-2; d_call: -; j_call: TRBJ1-2; cdr3_length: 15; clone_size: few; cdr3_aa: CASSFHREANYGYTF; cdr3_nt: TGTGCCAGCAGCTTTCACAGGGAGGCAAACTATGGCTACACCTTC
v_call: TRBV5-6; d_call: -; j_call: TRBJ2-5; cdr3_length: 16; clone_size: -; cdr3_aa: CASSLRDLGLSETQYF; cdr3_nt: TGTGCCAGCAGCCTGAGGGATCTAGGGTTATCCGAGACCCAGTACTTC
v_call: TRBV7-2; d_call: TRBD2; j_call: TRBJ2-3; cdr3_length: 14; clone_size: -; cdr3_aa: CASSLELAGDTQYF; cdr3_nt: TGTGCCAGCAGCTTAGAGCTAGCGGGAGATACGCAGTATTTT
v_call: TRBV12-3/TRBV12-4; d_call: -; j_call: TRBJ2-3; cdr3_length: 13; clone_size: -; cdr3_aa: CASSLSYFGGVYF; cdr3_nt: TGTGCCAGCAGTTTGTCATATTTCGGAGGCGTGTATTTT
v_call: TRBV3-1; d_call: TRBD2; j_call: TRBJ2-7; cdr3_length: 14; clone_size: many; cdr3_aa: CASTPASGVFEQYF; cdr3_nt: TGTGCCAGCACCCCCGCTAGCGGGGTTTTCGAGCAGTACTTC
v_call: TRBV7-2; d_call: TRBD1; j_call: TRBJ2-1; cdr3_length: 15; clone_size: few; cdr3_aa: CASSLARGHYNEQFF; cdr3_nt: TGTGCCAGCAGCTTAGCGAGGGGGCACTACAATGAGCAGTTCTTC
v_call: TRBV29-1; d_call: -; j_call: TRBJ1-1; cdr3_length: 13; clone_size: few; cdr3_aa: CSASQWRDTEAFF; cdr3_nt: TGCAGCGCCTCTCAGTGGAGGGACACTGAAGCTTTCTTT
v_call: TRBV4-2; d_call: -; j_call: TRBJ2-1; cdr3_length: 14; clone_size: many; cdr3_aa: CASSQGLSYNEQFF; cdr3_nt: TGTGCCAGCAGCCAAGGACTTTCCTACAATGAGCAGTTCTTC
v_call: TRBV21-1; d_call: -; j_call: TRBJ1-2; cdr3_length: 16; clone_size: -; cdr3_aa: CASSKNSWTGNYGYTF; cdr3_nt: TGTGCCAGCAGCAAAAACTCCTGGACAGGGAACTATGGCTACACCTTC
v_call: TRBV7-3; d_call: TRBD2; j_call: TRBJ2-1; cdr3_length: 15; clone_size: few; cdr3_aa: CASSISGGSYNEQFF; cdr3_nt: TGTGCCAGCAGCATCAGTGGCGGGAGCTACAATGAGCAGTTCTTC
v_call: TRBV7-9; d_call: -; j_call: TRBJ2-2; cdr3_length: 16; clone_size: few; cdr3_aa: CASSLEGLTNTGELFF; cdr3_nt: TGTGCCAGCAGCCTGGAAGGGCTGACGAACACCGGGGAGCTGTTTTTT
v_call: TRBV14; d_call: -; j_call: TRBJ2-1; cdr3_length: 16; clone_size: -; cdr3_aa: CASSQFERSSYNEQFF; cdr3_nt: TGTGCCAGCAGCCAATTTGAGAGAAGCTCCTACAATGAGCAGTTCTTC
v_call: TRBV24-1; d_call: -; j_call: TRBJ1-5; cdr3_length: 14; clone_size: few; cdr3_aa: CATSDGRLNQPQHF; cdr3_nt: TGTGCCACCAGTGATGGACGGCTCAATCAGCCCCAGCATTTT
v_call: TRBV20-1; d_call: -; j_call: TRBJ2-7; cdr3_length: 15; clone_size: few; cdr3_aa: CSATPGGTGSYEQYF; cdr3_nt: TGCAGTGCTACGCCGGGGGGGACAGGGTCCTACGAGCAGTACTTC
v_call: TRBV20-1; d_call: TRBD2; j_call: TRBJ2-5; cdr3_length: 12; clone_size: -; cdr3_aa: CSAPGLGETQYF; cdr3_nt: TGCAGTGCGCCGGGACTAGGAGAGACCCAGTACTTC
v_call: TRBV5-1; d_call: -; j_call: TRBJ2-3; cdr3_length: 16; clone_size: few; cdr3_aa: CASSLANRAPTDTQYF; cdr3_nt: TGCGCCAGCAGCTTGGCCAACAGGGCTCCTACAGATACGCAGTATTTT
v_call: TRBV20-1; d_call: TRBD2; j_call: TRBJ2-7; cdr3_length: 17; clone_size: few; cdr3_aa: CSARGALSGGNSYEQYF; cdr3_nt: TGCAGTGCTAGAGGGGCCCTAAGCGGGGGGAACTCCTACGAGCAGTACTTC
v_call: TRBV7-2; d_call: TRBD2; j_call: TRBJ2-5; cdr3_length: 17; clone_size: few; cdr3_aa: CASSLRGTSGSPETQYF; cdr3_nt: TGTGCCAGCAGCTTACGCGGGACTAGCGGGAGTCCGGAGACCCAGTACTTC
v_call: TRBV14; d_call: -; j_call: TRBJ1-6; cdr3_length: 16; clone_size: many; cdr3_aa: CASSQHPPGYNSPLHF; cdr3_nt: TGTGCCAGCAGCCAACATCCACCCGGGTATAATTCACCCCTCCACTTT
v_call: TRBV30; d_call: -; j_call: TRBJ2-1; cdr3_length: 14; clone_size: -; cdr3_aa: CACDPESSYNEQFF; cdr3_nt: TGTGCCTGTGACCCGGAGAGCTCCTACAATGAGCAGTTCTTC
v_call: TRBV29-1; d_call: -; j_call: TRBJ1-2; cdr3_length: 14; clone_size: few; cdr3_aa: CSDEDPSLLKGYTF; cdr3_nt: TGCAGCGACGAAGACCCGAGCCTCCTGAAAGGCTACACCTTC
v_call: TRBV25-1; d_call: TRBD2; j_call: TRBJ2-4; cdr3_length: 18; clone_size: -; cdr3_aa: CASSDGTSFEGAKNIQYF; cdr3_nt: TGTGCCAGCAGTGACGGGACTAGCTTTGAAGGAGCCAAAAACATTCAGTACTTC
v_call: TRBV20-1; d_call: TRBD1; j_call: TRBJ1-1; cdr3_length: 14; clone_size: -; cdr3_aa: CSAREIGQGNEAFF; cdr3_nt: TGCAGTGCTAGAGAAATTGGACAGGGCAATGAAGCTTTCTTT
v_call: TRBV5-1; d_call: TRBD1; j_call: TRBJ2-5; cdr3_length: 16; clone_size: -; cdr3_aa: CASSIAGTGGQETQYF; cdr3_nt: TGCGCCAGCAGCATAGCAGGGACAGGGGGGCAAGAGACCCAGTACTTC
v_call: TRBV12-3/TRBV12-4; d_call: TRBD2; j_call: TRBJ2-7; cdr3_length: 16; clone_size: -; cdr3_aa: CASRGLAGGAGYEQYF; cdr3_nt: TGTGCCAGCAGGGGACTAGCGGGAGGGGCTGGTTACGAGCAGTACTTC
v_call: TRBV7-9; d_call: -; j_call: TRBJ2-3; cdr3_length: 14; clone_size: few; cdr3_aa: CASNQATATDTQYF; cdr3_nt: TGTGCCAGCAACCAGGCTACGGCCACAGATACGCAGTATTTT
v_call: TRBV4-2; d_call: TRBD2; j_call: TRBJ2-7; cdr3_length: 17; clone_size: few; cdr3_aa: CASSQGLAGGQAYEQYF; cdr3_nt: TGTGCCAGCAGCCAAGGGCTAGCGGGAGGGCAGGCCTACGAGCAGTACTTC
v_call: TRBV12-3/TRBV12-4; d_call: TRBD1; j_call: TRBJ1-2; cdr3_length: 14; clone_size: -; cdr3_aa: CATQDAQGWDGYTF; cdr3_nt: TGTGCCACTCAGGACGCACAGGGGTGGGATGGCTACACCTTC
v_call: TRBV7-7; d_call: -; j_call: TRBJ2-7; cdr3_length: 15; clone_size: few; cdr3_aa: CASSPAQGPSYEQYF; cdr3_nt: TGTGCCAGCAGCCCGGCACAGGGTCCTTCCTACGAGCAGTACTTC
v_call: TRBV29-1; d_call: -; j_call: TRBJ2-1; cdr3_length: 14; clone_size: -; cdr3_aa: CSAIWGRNYNEQFF; cdr3_nt: TGCAGCGCTATTTGGGGGCGCAACTACAATGAGCAGTTCTTC
v_call: TRBV28; d_call: -; j_call: TRBJ2-1; cdr3_length: 12; clone_size: -; cdr3_aa: CASSSPVSGQFF; cdr3_nt: TGTGCCAGCAGTTCCCCGGTGAGTGGGCAGTTCTTC
v_call: TRBV5-1; d_call: -; j_call: TRBJ1-1; cdr3_length: 13; clone_size: -; cdr3_aa: CASRDSMNTEAFF; cdr3_nt: TGCGCCAGTCGGGACTCTATGAACACTGAAGCTTTCTTT
v_call: TRBV7-2; d_call: TRBD2; j_call: TRBJ2-7; cdr3_length: 18; clone_size: few; cdr3_aa: CASSLAQVGGGSTYEQYF; cdr3_nt: TGTGCCAGCAGCTTAGCCCAAGTCGGCGGGGGGAGTACCTACGAGCAGTACTTC
v_call: TRBV12-3/TRBV12-4; d_call: -; j_call: TRBJ2-2; cdr3_length: 15; clone_size: -; cdr3_aa: CASSLERANTGELFF; cdr3_nt: TGTGCCAGCAGTTTGGAGCGGGCGAACACCGGGGAGCTGTTTTTT
v_call: TRBV15; d_call: -; j_call: TRBJ2-1; cdr3_length: 14; clone_size: -; cdr3_aa: CATSRVADYNEQFF; cdr3_nt: TGTGCCACCAGCAGAGTTGCTGACTACAATGAGCAGTTCTTC
v_call: TRBV5-5; d_call: TRBD1; j_call: TRBJ2-7; cdr3_length: 15; clone_size: -; cdr3_aa: CASSPATGTGGEQYF; cdr3_nt: TGTGCCAGCAGCCCCGCCACCGGGACAGGGGGCGAGCAGTACTTC
v_call: TRBV11-2; d_call: -; j_call: TRBJ2-7; cdr3_length: 15; clone_size: few; cdr3_aa: CASSPGRDSAYEQYF; cdr3_nt: TGTGCCAGCAGCCCCGGCAGGGACTCCGCCTACGAGCAGTACTTC
v_call: TRBV7-2; d_call: -; j_call: TRBJ2-1; cdr3_length: 13; clone_size: -; cdr3_aa: CASQQYSYNEQFF; cdr3_nt: TGTGCCAGCCAGCAATACTCCTACAATGAGCAGTTCTTC
v_call: TRBV12-3/TRBV12-4; d_call: -; j_call: TRBJ2-4; cdr3_length: 16; clone_size: few; cdr3_aa: CASSSQGRVGKNIQYF; cdr3_nt: TGTGCCAGCAGTTCCCAGGGGAGGGTTGGCAAAAACATTCAGTACTTC
v_call: TRBV7-2; d_call: TRBD2; j_call: TRBJ2-7; cdr3_length: 16; clone_size: -; cdr3_aa: CASSPTSGGLLYEQYF; cdr3_nt: TGTGCCAGCAGCCCGACTAGCGGGGGGTTGTTGTACGAGCAGTACTTC
v_call: TRBV6-5; d_call: TRBD1; j_call: TRBJ2-3; cdr3_length: 15; clone_size: -; cdr3_aa: CASSSPTGTTDTQYF; cdr3_nt: TGTGCCAGCAGTTCTCCGACAGGGACAACAGATACGCAGTATTTT
v_call: TRBV15; d_call: TRBD1; j_call: TRBJ2-7; cdr3_length: 15; clone_size: -; cdr3_aa: CATSRARDRDYEQYF; cdr3_nt: TGTGCCACCAGCAGGGCCCGGGACAGGGACTACGAGCAGTACTTC
v_call: TRBV5-4; d_call: -; j_call: TRBJ1-1; cdr3_length: 15; clone_size: -; cdr3_aa: CASSPQTSWNTEAFF; cdr3_nt: TGTGCCAGCAGCCCCCAGACATCCTGGAACACTGAAGCTTTCTTT
v_call: TRBV5-1; d_call: TRBD1; j_call: TRBJ2-3; cdr3_length: 16; clone_size: few; cdr3_aa: CASSAATGGRTDTQYF; cdr3_nt: TGCGCCAGCAGCGCAGCTACAGGGGGAAGGACAGATACGCAGTATTTT
v_call: TRBV7-9; d_call: -; j_call: TRBJ2-1; cdr3_length: 13; clone_size: -; cdr3_aa: CASSQLDRYEQFF; cdr3_nt: TGTGCCAGCAGCCAACTCGACCGATACGAGCAGTTCTTC
v_call: TRBV4-3; d_call: TRBD2; j_call: TRBJ2-7; cdr3_length: 14; clone_size: few; cdr3_aa: CASSQGSGAYEQYF; cdr3_nt: TGCGCCAGCAGCCAAGGGAGCGGGGCCTACGAGCAGTACTTC
v_call: TRBV4-1; d_call: TRBD1; j_call: TRBJ2-7; cdr3_length: 18; clone_size: many; cdr3_aa: CASSQGFGRTGSSYEQYF; cdr3_nt: TGCGCCAGCAGCCAAGGTTTCGGTCGGACAGGGAGCTCCTACGAGCAGTACTTC
v_call: TRBV24-1; d_call: TRBD1; j_call: TRBJ2-7; cdr3_length: 12; clone_size: -; cdr3_aa: CATGDRNYEQYF; cdr3_nt: TGTGCCACCGGGGACAGGAACTACGAGCAGTACTTC
v_call: TRBV6-5; d_call: -; j_call: TRBJ1-3; cdr3_length: 16; clone_size: once; cdr3_aa: CASKSFGLSSGNTIYF; cdr3_nt: TGTGCCAGCAAAAGTTTTGGCCTTTCCTCTGGAAACACCATATATTTT
v_call: TRBV7-2; d_call: -; j_call: TRBJ1-4; cdr3_length: 15; clone_size: few; cdr3_aa: CASSLRWTAGEKLFF; cdr3_nt: TGTGCCAGCAGCTTAAGGTGGACAGCTGGAGAAAAACTGTTTTTT
v_call: TRBV7-3; d_call: -; j_call: TRBJ2-3; cdr3_length: 15; clone_size: few; cdr3_aa: CASRSGGTSTDTQYF; cdr3_nt: TGTGCCAGCAGATCCGGAGGGACTAGCACAGATACGCAGTATTTT
v_call: TRBV27; d_call: -; j_call: TRBJ1-5; cdr3_length: 12; clone_size: -; cdr3_aa: CASGGGNQPQHF; cdr3_nt: TGTGCCAGCGGAGGGGGCAATCAGCCCCAGCATTTT
v_call: TRBV4-2; d_call: -; j_call: TRBJ2-1; cdr3_length: 16; clone_size: few; cdr3_aa: CASSQDLAARWDEQFF; cdr3_nt: TGTGCCAGCAGCCAAGATCTGGCTGCCCGATGGGATGAGCAGTTCTTC
v_call: TRBV24-1; d_call: -; j_call: TRBJ2-2; cdr3_length: 14; clone_size: once; cdr3_aa: CATSVRGATGELFF; cdr3_nt: TGTGCCACCAGTGTAAGGGGGGCCACCGGGGAGCTGTTTTTT
v_call: TRBV5-1; d_call: -; j_call: TRBJ1-2; cdr3_length: 14; clone_size: few; cdr3_aa: CASSPSMTNYGYTF; cdr3_nt: TGCGCCAGCAGCCCTTCGATGACTAACTATGGCTACACCTTC
v_call: TRBV2; d_call: -; j_call: TRBJ2-5; cdr3_length: 14; clone_size: few; cdr3_aa: CASSEEAGQETQYF; cdr3_nt: TGTGCCAGCAGTGAAGAAGCAGGGCAAGAGACCCAGTACTTC
v_call: TRBV5-1; d_call: -; j_call: TRBJ1-2; cdr3_length: 15; clone_size: -; cdr3_aa: CASSLGTDDNYGYTF; cdr3_nt: TGCGCCAGCAGCTTGGGGACAGACGATAACTATGGCTACACCTTC